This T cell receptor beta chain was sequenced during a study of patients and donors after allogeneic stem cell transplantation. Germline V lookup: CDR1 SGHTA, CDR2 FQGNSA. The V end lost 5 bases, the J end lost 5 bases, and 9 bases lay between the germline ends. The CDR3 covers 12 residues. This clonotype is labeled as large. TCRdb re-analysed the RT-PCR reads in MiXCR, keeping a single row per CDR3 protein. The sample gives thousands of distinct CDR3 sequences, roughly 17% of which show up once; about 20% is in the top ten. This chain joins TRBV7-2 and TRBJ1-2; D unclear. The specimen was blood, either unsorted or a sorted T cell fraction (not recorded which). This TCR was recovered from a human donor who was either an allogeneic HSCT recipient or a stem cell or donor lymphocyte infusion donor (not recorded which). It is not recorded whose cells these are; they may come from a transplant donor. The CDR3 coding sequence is TGTGCCAGCAGCCCCGACCTATATGGCTACACCTTC. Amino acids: CASSPDLYGYTF.